Presented here are 24 T cell receptor beta chains from one specimen sequenced in a study of shared clonotypes between healthy human individuals. The protocol was immunoSEQ multiplex PCR, while the TCRdb copy is restricted to in-frame clones and leaves out a portion. In the table there are about 1.1 million clones, around three quarters of which are singletons. Sequenced: memory CD4+ T cells from PBMCs. Subset in this sample: CD45RA-negative fraction. The receptors come from a man younger than 35 in good health. Some clones in this sample may be carry-over from other donors' samples.

V gene TRBV28 combines with J gene TRBJ1-2, with 7 bases that match TRBD1. With V trimmed by 5 bases and J by 4 bases, 10 bases remained unmatched. This CDR3 region has 15 residues. Germline CDR1 reads MDHEN; CDR2 reads SYDVKM. The CDR3 DNA is TGTGCCAGCAGTCAGACAGGGATGGGGGGCTATGGCTACACCTTC. Encoded protein: CASSQTGMGGYGYTF.

The V gene is TRBV18, the J gene TRBJ2-3, with D tentatively TRBD1 (5 bases). The germline CDR1 and CDR2 sequences are KGHSH and LQKENI. The CDR3 consists of 13 residues. V was trimmed by 0 bases and J by 4 bases, leaving 5 bases between them. The DNA for the CDR3 is TGTGCCAGCTCACCACCAGGGGCAGATACGCAGTATTTT. It yields the protein CASSPPGADTQYF.

The chain uses TRBV9 and TRBJ2-6, with 13 bases lining up with TRBD2. The CDR3 has 17 amino acids. With V trimmed by 4 bases and J by 2 bases, 3 bases remained unmatched. Per the germline V gene, CDR1 is SGDLS and CDR2 is YYNGEE. DNA for the CDR3: TGTGCCAGCAGCTCAGGGACTAGCGGGACTGGGGCCAACGTCCTGACTTTC. This sequence encodes CASSSGTSGTGANVLTF. Supplemented by reference TRBV9 and TRBJ2-6, the full variable domain reads DSGVTQTPKHLITATGQRVTLRCSPRSGDLSVYWYQQSLDQGLQFLIQYYNGEERAKGNILERFSAQQFPDLHSELNLSSLELGDSALYFCASSSGTSGTGANVLTFGAGSRLTVL.

This chain uses TRBV5-1 with TRBJ2-7, with D possibly matching TRBD2 (5 bases). The CDR3 has 15 amino acids. Deletions cut 3 bases from V and 2 bases from J, with 15 bases between. Germline V gives CDR1 SGHRS, CDR2 YFSETQ. CDR3 sequence (DNA): TGCGCCAGCAGCTCTCAAACTAGGACTGCCTACGAGCAGTACTTC. Amino acid sequence: CASSSQTRTAYEQYF.

The chain joins TRBV5-1 to TRBJ2-7, with 7 bases fitting TRBD1. This CDR3 contains 15 residues. V was pared by 4 bases and J by 5 bases, with 12 bases of the junction left unmatched. The germline CDR1 and CDR2 sequences are SGHRS and YFSETQ. CDR3 region: CASSGLGQGVDEQYF. CDR3 nucleotides: TGCGCCAGCAGCGGGTTGGGCCAGGGGGTCGACGAGCAGTACTTC.

The chain is built from TRBV4-3 and TRBJ1-3, with D unclear. This CDR3 has 16 residues. Germline V gene data show CDR1 as LGHNA and CDR2 as YSLEER. Between the trimmed V and J ends, which lost 1 base and 2 bases, there was a span of 12 bases. The CDR3 nucleotides read TGCGCCAGCAGCCAAGGACTGGGGAGGGCTGGAAACACCATATATTTT. It encodes CASSQGLGRAGNTIYF.

This clone has more than one count but fewer than ten. This sample also contains other DNA sequences that code for the same CDR3. The chain couples TRBV30 to TRBJ1-5; possibly TRBD1 for D (5 bases). The CDR3 has 13 amino acids. Looked up from germline, CDR1 is GTSNPN and CDR2 is SVGIG (reference sequence). The V and J ends lost 3 bases and 1 base respectively, with 7 bases between them. The CDR3 region is CAWRRDSNQPQHF. CDR3 DNA sequence: TGTGCCTGGAGACGGGACAGCAATCAGCCCCAGCATTTT.

V and J are TRBV5-1 and TRBJ1-3; D may be TRBD1 (6 bases). Germline values: CDR1 SGHRS, CDR2 YFSETQ. Trimming removed 6 bases from V and 2 bases from J, with 9 bases in between. The CDR3 is 13 amino acids. CDR3 DNA: TGCGCCAGCACCCGGGACACTGGAAACACCATATATTTT. Amino acids: CASTRDTGNTIYF.

The V call is TRBV10-3, the J call TRBJ2-7, with 9 bases lining up with TRBD1. Germline CDR1 is ENHRY and CDR2 is SYGVKD. V was pared by 5 bases and J by 9 bases, with 14 bases of the junction left unmatched. CDR3 size: 15 residues. CDR3 nucleotides: TGTGCCATCAGTTCTAGACAGGGGGATCCGTCTGGGCAGTACTTC. Its translation: CAISSRQGDPSGQYF.

The chain recombines TRBV4-3 with TRBJ2-6; weak D call: TRBD1 (5 bases). The germline gives CDR1 LGHNA, CDR2 YSLEER. The CDR3 extends over 17 amino acids. Trimming stripped 4 bases from V and 2 bases from J, with 15 bases between. The CDR3 DNA follows: TGCGCCAGCAGCCTTGGGGCGGATTTTGCTGGGGCCAACGTCCTGACTTTC. Amino acids: CASSLGADFAGANVLTF.

The chain links TRBV25-1 to TRBJ2-5, with no clear D. CDR3 length: 11 residues. Trimming took off 2 bases at V and 7 bases at J, with 5 bases between the two ends. Per the germline V gene, CDR1 is MGHDK and CDR2 is SYGVNS. The CDR3 DNA follows: TGTGCCAGCAGTGAAAGTGGGACCCAGTACTTC. Its translation: CASSESGTQYF.

This chain uses TRBV9 with TRBJ2-5; D gene unclear. Germline V CDR1 and CDR2: SGDLS, YYNGEE. The V end lost 0 bases, the J end lost 5 bases, and 14 bases lay between the germline ends. CDR3 length: 15 residues. Here the CDR3 reads CASSVVANKWETQYF. The CDR3 nucleotides read TGTGCCAGCAGCGTAGTGGCCAACAAGTGGGAGACCCAGTACTTC.

The rearrangement joins TRBV14 to TRBJ2-5; D gene unclear. V was clipped by 4 bases and J by 3 bases, with 9 bases between them. The CDR3 has 13 amino acids. Germline lookup yields CDR1 SGHDN and CDR2 FVKESK. The CDR3 protein is CASSPFGEETQYF. In DNA, the CDR3 is TGTGCCAGCAGCCCGTTTGGGGAAGAGACCCAGTACTTC. The variable domain in full, with the rest retrieved from reference TRBV14 and TRBJ2-5, is EAGVTQFPSHSVIEKGQTVTLRCDPISGHDNLYWYRRVMGKEIKFLLHFVKESKQDESGMPNNRFLAERTGGTYSTLKVQPAELEDSGVYFCASSPFGEETQYFGPGTRLLVL.

The chain joins TRBV5-1 to TRBJ1-3, with 7 bases lining up with TRBD1. This CDR3 contains 16 residues. J gave up 3 bases and V 0 bases, and 6 bases lay outside the gene matches. Looked up from germline, CDR1 is SGHRS and CDR2 is YFSETQ. CDR3 in amino acids: CASSLAGTVFGNTIYF. CDR3 nucleotides: TGCGCCAGCAGCTTGGCCGGGACAGTATTTGGAAACACCATATATTTT.

The chain recombines TRBV19 with TRBJ1-5; D gene uncertain. The CDR3 loop spans 15 amino acids. V lost 3 bases to trimming and J lost 5 bases, with 14 bases between them. Germline CDR1 and CDR2: LNHDA and SQIVND (reference sequence). This chain's CDR3 is CASSMQVGIDQPQHF. DNA of the CDR3: TGTGCCAGTAGTATGCAAGTCGGCATCGATCAGCCCCAGCATTTT.

In its sample, this clone was seen a few times. V is TRBV30 and J is TRBJ1-2; D not certain. The germline V gene encodes CDR1 GTSNPN and CDR2 SVGIG (reference sequence). Trimming took 2 bases from V and 2 from J, leaving 12 bases between them. This CDR3 has 14 amino acids. CDR3 sequence (DNA): TGTGCCTGGAGTCTAAGAGGCCCCAACTATGGCTACACCTTC. Residues: CAWSLRGPNYGYTF.

The CDR3 sequence: CASSPTKTSGKAGEQFF. CDR3 nucleotides: TGTGCCAGCAGCCCGACTAAAACTAGCGGGAAGGCAGGTGAGCAGTTCTTC. The chain uses TRBV7-3 and TRBJ2-1, with 10 bases fitting TRBD2. Per the germline V gene, CDR1 is SGHTA and CDR2 is FQGTGA. This CDR3 has 17 residues. J lost 9 bases, V lost 5 bases, and 16 bases had no gene match.

The chain recombines TRBV10-3 with TRBJ2-5, with D unresolved. The J call is doubtful: the DNA matches TRBJ2-7 better. The CDR3 spans 12 residues. The germline gives CDR1 ENHRY, CDR2 SYGVKD. CDR3 residues: CAISDQSSEQYF. The CDR3 nucleotides read TGTGCCATCAGTGATCAGAGCTCCGAGCAGTACTTC.

In the case of this clone: Different DNA sequences within this sample yield the same CDR3. The chain is built from TRBV6-1 and TRBJ2-3; D unclear. V dropped 6 bases and J dropped 2 bases, with 3 bases sitting between them. Per germline, CDR1 MNHNS and CDR2 SASEGT. CDR3 length: 11 residues. CDR3 nucleotides: TGTGCCAGCAGGGTCACAGATACGCAGTATTTT. Translated: CASRVTDTQYF.

The DNA of the CDR3 is TGTGCCAGCAGCTATCTATTTACCGGGACTAGCGTTGAAGAGACCCAGTACTTC. This codes for CASSYLFTGTSVEETQYF. The rearrangement joins TRBV11-1 to TRBJ2-5; 10 positions agree with TRBD2. J gave up 3 bases and V 4 bases, and 14 bases lay outside the gene matches. This CDR3 spans 18 amino acids. Germline V CDR1 and CDR2: SGHAT, FQDESV (reference sequence).

This chain links TRBV7-2 with TRBJ2-3; D could derive from TRBD1 or TRBD2 (5 bases each). The V end was cut by 4 bases, the J end by 0 bases, with 8 bases between. Germline V gene data show CDR1 as SGHTA and CDR2 as FQGNSA. The CDR3 totals 14 residues. CDR3 in DNA: TGTGCCAGCAGCTGGGACCCTAGCACAGATACGCAGTATTTT. Its translation: CASSWDPSTDTQYF. Drawing the rest from reference TRBV7-2 and TRBJ2-3, the complete variable domain is GAGVSQSPSNKVTEKGKDVELRCDPISGHTALYWYRQSLGQGLEFLIYFQGNSAPDKSGLPSDRFSAERTGGSVSTLTIQRTQQEDSAVYLCASSWDPSTDTQYFGPGTRLTVL.

This rearrangement joins TRBV2 to TRBJ1-5; no clear D. The CDR3 runs 16 residues. V lost 5 bases, J lost 9 bases, and 23 bases lay in between. Germline V CDR1 and CDR2: SNHLY, FYNNEI. CDR3 region: CASSRLVAGSMVPQHF. CDR3 DNA: TGTGCCAGCAGTCGATTGGTCGCGGGGTCAATGGTGCCCCAGCATTTT.

The rearrangement uses TRBV28 and TRBJ1-2; D possibly corresponds to TRBD1 (5 bases). Between the trimmed V and J ends, which lost 3 bases and 11 bases, there was a span of 22 bases. Germline V gene sequence: CDR1 MDHEN, CDR2 SYDVKM. This CDR3 has 15 amino acids. The CDR3 protein is CASSFPHSGDGGYTF. The CDR3 DNA reads TGTGCCAGCAGTTTCCCCCACAGCGGCGATGGGGGATACACCTTC.

The gene calls are TRBV5-1 and TRBJ2-5, with TRBD1 identical over 9 bases. With V trimmed by 5 bases and J by 2 bases, 10 bases remained unmatched. Germline V gene sequence: CDR1 SGHRS, CDR2 YFSETQ. The CDR3 consists of 16 residues. CDR3 region: CASRPFPDRGQETQYF. CDR3 nucleotides: TGCGCCAGCAGACCCTTTCCGGACAGGGGACAAGAGACCCAGTACTTC.